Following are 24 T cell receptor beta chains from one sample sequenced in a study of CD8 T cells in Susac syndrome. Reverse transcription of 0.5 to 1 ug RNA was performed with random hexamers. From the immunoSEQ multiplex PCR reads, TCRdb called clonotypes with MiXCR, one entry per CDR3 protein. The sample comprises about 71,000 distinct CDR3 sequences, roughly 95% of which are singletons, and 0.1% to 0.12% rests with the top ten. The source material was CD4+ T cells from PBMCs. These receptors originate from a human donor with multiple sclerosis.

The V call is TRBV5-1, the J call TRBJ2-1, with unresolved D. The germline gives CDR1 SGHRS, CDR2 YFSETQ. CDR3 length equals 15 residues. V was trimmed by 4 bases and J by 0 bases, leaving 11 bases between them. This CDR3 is CASSPAVSSYNEQFF. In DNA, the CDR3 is TGCGCCAGCAGCCCGGCGGTGAGCTCCTACAATGAGCAGTTCTTC. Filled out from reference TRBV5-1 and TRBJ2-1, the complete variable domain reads KAGVTQTPRYLIKTRGQQVTLSCSPISGHRSVSWYQQTPGQGLQFLFEYFSETQRNKGNFPGRFSGRQFSNSRSEMNVSTLELGDSALYLCASSPAVSSYNEQFFGPGTRLTVL.

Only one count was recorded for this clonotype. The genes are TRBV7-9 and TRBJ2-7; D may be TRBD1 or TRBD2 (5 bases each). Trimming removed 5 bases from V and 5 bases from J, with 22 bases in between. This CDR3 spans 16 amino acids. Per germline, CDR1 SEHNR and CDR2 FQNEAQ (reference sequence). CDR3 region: CASSRSLAGAGHEQYF. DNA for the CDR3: TGTGCCAGCAGCCGTAGCCTCGCCGGGGCAGGCCACGAGCAGTACTTC.

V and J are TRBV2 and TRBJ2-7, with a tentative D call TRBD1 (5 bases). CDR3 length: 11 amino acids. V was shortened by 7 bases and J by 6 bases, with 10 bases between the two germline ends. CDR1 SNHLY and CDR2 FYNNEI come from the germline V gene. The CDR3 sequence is CASTRVVEQYF. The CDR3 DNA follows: TGTGCCAGCACCAGGGTGGTCGAGCAGTACTTC.

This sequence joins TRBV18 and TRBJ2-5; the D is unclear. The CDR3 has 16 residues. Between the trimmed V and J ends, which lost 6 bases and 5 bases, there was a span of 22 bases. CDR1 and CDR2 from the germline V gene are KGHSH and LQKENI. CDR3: CASSFTGRADKETQYF. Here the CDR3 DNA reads TGTGCCAGCTCGTTCACCGGACGGGCCGACAAGGAGACCCAGTACTTC.

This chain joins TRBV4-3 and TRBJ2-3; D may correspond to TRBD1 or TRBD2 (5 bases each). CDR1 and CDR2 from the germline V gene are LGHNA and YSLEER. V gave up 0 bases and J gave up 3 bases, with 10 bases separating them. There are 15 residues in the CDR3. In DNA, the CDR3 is TGCGCCAGCAGCCAAGATGGGGGACGGACAGATACGCAGTATTTT. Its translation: CASSQDGGRTDTQYF.

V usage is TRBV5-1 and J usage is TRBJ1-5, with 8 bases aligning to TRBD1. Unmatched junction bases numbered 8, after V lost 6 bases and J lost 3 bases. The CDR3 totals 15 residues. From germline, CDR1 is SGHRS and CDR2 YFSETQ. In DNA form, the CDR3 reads TGCGCCAGCAAGCCCGGGGACAGGCACAATCAGCCCCAGCATTTT. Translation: CASKPGDRHNQPQHF.

CDR3 residues: CSAPLAGGTQYF. CDR3 DNA: TGCAGTGCTCCCTTAGCGGGAGGGACCCAGTACTTC. The chain carries TRBV20-1 and TRBJ2-5; 10 nucleotides line up with TRBD2. The germline gives CDR1 DFQATT, CDR2 SNEGSKA (reference sequence). The CDR3 is 12 amino acids. V lost 5 bases and J lost 7; bases outside the gene matches: 4.

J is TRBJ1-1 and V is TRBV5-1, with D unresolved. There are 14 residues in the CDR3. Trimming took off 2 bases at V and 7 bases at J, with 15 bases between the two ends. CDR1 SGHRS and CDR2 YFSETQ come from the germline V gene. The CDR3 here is CASSFGSAEGEAFF. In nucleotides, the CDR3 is TGCGCCAGCAGCTTCGGTTCGGCAGAGGGTGAAGCTTTCTTT.

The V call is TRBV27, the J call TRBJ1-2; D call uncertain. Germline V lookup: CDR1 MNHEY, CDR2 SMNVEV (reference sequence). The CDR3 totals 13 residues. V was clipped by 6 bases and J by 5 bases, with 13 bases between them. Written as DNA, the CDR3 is TGTGCCAGCAGCCCCGGCCGCCGGTATGGCTACACCTTC. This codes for CASSPGRRYGYTF.

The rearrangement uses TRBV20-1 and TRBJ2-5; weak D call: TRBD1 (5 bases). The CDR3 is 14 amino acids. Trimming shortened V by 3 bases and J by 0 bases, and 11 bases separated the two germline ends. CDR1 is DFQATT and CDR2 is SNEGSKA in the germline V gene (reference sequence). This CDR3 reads CSARRTRNQETQYF. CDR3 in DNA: TGCAGTGCTAGGAGGACACGCAACCAAGAGACCCAGTACTTC.

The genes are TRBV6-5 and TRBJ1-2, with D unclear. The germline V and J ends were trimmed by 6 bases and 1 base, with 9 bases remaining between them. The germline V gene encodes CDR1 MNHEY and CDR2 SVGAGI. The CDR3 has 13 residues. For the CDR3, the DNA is TGTGCCAGCAGCCCAGGCGGTAACTATGGCTACACCTTC. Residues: CASSPGGNYGYTF.

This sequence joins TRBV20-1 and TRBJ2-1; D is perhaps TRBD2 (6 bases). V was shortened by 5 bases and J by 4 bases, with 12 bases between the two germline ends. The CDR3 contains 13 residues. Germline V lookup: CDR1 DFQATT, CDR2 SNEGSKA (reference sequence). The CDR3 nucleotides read TGCAGTGCTGGGGGGTGGGGTTACAATGAGCAGTTCTTC. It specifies CSAGGWGYNEQFF.

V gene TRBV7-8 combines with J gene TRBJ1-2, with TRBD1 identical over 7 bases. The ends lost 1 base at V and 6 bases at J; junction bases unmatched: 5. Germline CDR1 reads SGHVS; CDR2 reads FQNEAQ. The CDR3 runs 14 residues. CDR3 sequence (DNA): TGTGCCAGCAGCTTAGACAGGGGAAACCATGGCTACACCTTC. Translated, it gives CASSLDRGNHGYTF. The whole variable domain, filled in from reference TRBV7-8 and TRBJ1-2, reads GAGVSQSPRYKVAKRGQDVALRCDPISGHVSLFWYQQALGQGPEFLTYFQNEAQLDKSGLPSDRFFAERPEGSVSTLKIQRTQQEDSAVYLCASSLDRGNHGYTFGSGTRLTVV.

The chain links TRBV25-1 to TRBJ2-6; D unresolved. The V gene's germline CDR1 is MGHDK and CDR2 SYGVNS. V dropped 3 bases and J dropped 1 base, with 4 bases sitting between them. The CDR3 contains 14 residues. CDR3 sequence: CASSEASGANVLTF. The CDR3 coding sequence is TGTGCCAGCAGTGAGGCATCTGGGGCCAACGTCCTGACTTTC.

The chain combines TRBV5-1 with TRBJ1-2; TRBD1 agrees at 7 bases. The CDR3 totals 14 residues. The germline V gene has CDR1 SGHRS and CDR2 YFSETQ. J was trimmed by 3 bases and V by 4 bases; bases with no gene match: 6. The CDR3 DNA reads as TGCGCCAGCAGCGTGACAGGGACGGACTATGGCTACACCTTC. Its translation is CASSVTGTDYGYTF.

The CDR3 DNA is TGTGCCAGCACGGGGGCCAGCACAGATACGCAGTATTTT. It yields the protein CASTGASTDTQYF. The rearrangement links TRBV6-1 to TRBJ2-3, with D tentatively TRBD1 or TRBD2 (6 bases each). Germline CDR1 MNHNS, CDR2 SASEGT. This CDR3 is built from 13 residues. Trimming removed 7 bases at V and 0 bases at J, with 8 bases between.

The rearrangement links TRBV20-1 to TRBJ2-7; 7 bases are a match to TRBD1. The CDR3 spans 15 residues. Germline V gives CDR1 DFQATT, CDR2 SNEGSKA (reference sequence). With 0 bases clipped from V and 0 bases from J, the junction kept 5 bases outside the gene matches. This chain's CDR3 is CSARDGAGGSYEQYF. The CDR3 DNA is TGCAGTGCTAGAGACGGGGCAGGGGGCTCCTACGAGCAGTACTTC.

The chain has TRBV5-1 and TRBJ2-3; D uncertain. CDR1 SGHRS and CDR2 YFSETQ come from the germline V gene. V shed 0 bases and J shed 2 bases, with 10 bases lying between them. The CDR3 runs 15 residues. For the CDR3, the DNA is TGCGCCAGCAGCTTGGCCCGGCGGTCCACAGATACGCAGTATTTT. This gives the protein CASSLARRSTDTQYF.

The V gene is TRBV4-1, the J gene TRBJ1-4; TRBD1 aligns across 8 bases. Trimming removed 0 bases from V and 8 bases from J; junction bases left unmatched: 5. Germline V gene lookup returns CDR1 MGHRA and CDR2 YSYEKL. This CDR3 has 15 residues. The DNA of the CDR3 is TGCGCCAGCAGCCAAGAAAGCAGGGGGCAGGAAAAACTGTTTTTT. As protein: CASSQESRGQEKLFF.

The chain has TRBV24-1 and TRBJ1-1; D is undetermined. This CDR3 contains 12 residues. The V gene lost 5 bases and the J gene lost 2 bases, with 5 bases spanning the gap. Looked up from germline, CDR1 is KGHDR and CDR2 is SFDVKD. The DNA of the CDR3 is TGTGCCACCAGTGGTTCTAACACTGAAGCTTTCTTT. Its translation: CATSGSNTEAFF.

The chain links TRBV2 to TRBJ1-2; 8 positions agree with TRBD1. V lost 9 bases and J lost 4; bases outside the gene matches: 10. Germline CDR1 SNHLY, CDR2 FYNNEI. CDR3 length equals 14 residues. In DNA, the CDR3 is TGTGCCAGTGTGAACCGGACAGGGCCCTATGGCTACACCTTC. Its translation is CASVNRTGPYGYTF. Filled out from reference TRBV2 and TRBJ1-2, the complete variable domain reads EPEVTQTPSHQVTQMGQEVILRCVPISNHLYFYWYRQILGQKVEFLVSFYNNEISEKSEIFDDQFSVERPDGSNFTLKIRSTKLEDSAMYFCASVNRTGPYGYTFGSGTRLTVV.

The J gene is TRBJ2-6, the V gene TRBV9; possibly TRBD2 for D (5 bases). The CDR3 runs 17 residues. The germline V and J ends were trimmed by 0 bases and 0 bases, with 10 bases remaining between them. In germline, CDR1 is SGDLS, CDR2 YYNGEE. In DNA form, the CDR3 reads TGTGCCAGCAGCGTAGGGCGGGCGGCCTCTGGGGCCAACGTCCTGACTTTC. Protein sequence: CASSVGRAASGANVLTF.

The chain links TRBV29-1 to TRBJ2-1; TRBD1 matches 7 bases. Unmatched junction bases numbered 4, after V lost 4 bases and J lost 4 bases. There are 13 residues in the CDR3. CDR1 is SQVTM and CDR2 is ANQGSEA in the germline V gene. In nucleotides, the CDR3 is TGCAGCGTTGCGCCGGACAGGTACAATGAGCAGTTCTTC. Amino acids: CSVAPDRYNEQFF.

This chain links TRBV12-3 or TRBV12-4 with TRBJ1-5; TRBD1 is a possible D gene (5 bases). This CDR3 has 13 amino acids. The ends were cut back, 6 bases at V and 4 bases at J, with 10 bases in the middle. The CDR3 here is CASRPGPNQPQHF. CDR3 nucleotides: TGTGCCAGCAGACCGGGGCCAAATCAGCCCCAGCATTTT.